One and the same sample provided the 3 T cell receptor beta chains below, sequenced in a study of neoadjuvant anti-PD-1 for oral cavity cancer. TCRdb's copy holds only in-frame clones and misses some; the assay was immunoSEQ multiplex PCR. The data show around 13,000 clones, about three fifths seen once. Sample: PBMCs, taken before nivolumab (anti-PD-1) treatment. The receptor source for this set is a person aged 35 to 85 with oral cavity squamous cell carcinoma.

The chain joins TRBV9 to TRBJ1-5; D call uncertain. The V gene lost 0 bases and the J gene lost 2 bases, with 15 bases spanning the gap. Germline V gives CDR1 SGDLS, CDR2 YYNGEE. The CDR3 contains 17 residues. CDR3 DNA: TGTGCCAGCAGCGTAGCTCCGGGCCGTATTTGCAATCAGCCCCAGCATTTT. Protein sequence: CASSVAPGRICNQPQHF. Supplemented by reference TRBV9 and TRBJ1-5, the full variable domain reads DSGVTQTPKHLITATGQRVTLRCSPRSGDLSVYWYQQSLDQGLQFLIQYYNGEERAKGNILERFSAQQFPDLHSELNLSSLELGDSALYFCASSVAPGRICNQPQHFGDGTRLSIL.

V and J are TRBV27 and TRBJ2-6; D call uncertain. Germline CDR1 reads MNHEY; CDR2 reads SMNVEV (reference sequence). Trimming shortened V by 6 bases and J by 3 bases, and 6 bases separated the two germline ends. The CDR3 contains 13 residues. This chain's CDR3 is CASRSFGANVLTF. The CDR3 DNA reads as TGTGCCAGCAGGAGTTTTGGGGCCAACGTCCTGACTTTC.

V usage is TRBV7-9 and J usage is TRBJ1-2; no clear D. The V gene's germline CDR1 is SEHNR and CDR2 FQNEAQ (reference sequence). V lost 5 bases and J 5 bases, leaving 15 bases between the germline ends. The CDR3 sequence is 14 residues long. This CDR3 reads CASSPALFIYGYTF. The CDR3 nucleotides are TGTGCCAGCAGCCCCGCTTTGTTCATTTATGGCTACACCTTC.